Listed below are T cell receptor beta chains from one sample, sequenced in a study of T cell responses to AZD1222 COVID-19 vaccine. The protocol was immunoSEQ multiplex PCR, while the TCRdb copy is restricted to in-frame clones and leaves out a portion. Among about 110,000 clones listed, around 90% were seen once. The starting material was peripheral blood, obtained on day 0 of AZD1222 vaccination. These receptors originate from an adult in good health. Both conserved end residues are part of each CDR3. Each record gives: CDR3 DNA, CDR3 protein, clone size, D gene, J gene, V gene. A D gene is named only where the DNA matches it firmly. The listing skips clone size in some rows; elsewhere it reads once, few, many or a size class.

cdr3_nt: TGCGCCAGCAGCTTGGTATCCCATACGCGGGGGCCGGGGCAATCACCCCTCCACTTT
cdr3_aa: CASSLVSHTRGPGQSPLHF
clone_size: NA
d_call: NA
j_call: TRBJ1-6
v_call: TRBV5-1

cdr3_nt: TGTGCCAGCAGCCTCATTAGCACTGAAGCTTTCTTT
cdr3_aa: CASSLISTEAFF
clone_size: NA
d_call: NA
j_call: TRBJ1-1
v_call: TRBV5-4

cdr3_nt: TGCGCCAGCAGCTTGGAAGAGTATATTGTAGCTTTCTTT
cdr3_aa: CASSLEEYIVAFF
clone_size: NA
d_call: NA
j_call: TRBJ1-1
v_call: TRBV5-1

cdr3_nt: TGTGCCAGCAGCGACAGGGGGGAGACCGGGGAGCTGTTTTTT
cdr3_aa: CASSDRGETGELFF
clone_size: few
d_call: TRBD1
j_call: TRBJ2-2
v_call: TRBV9

cdr3_nt: TGTGCCAGCAACGGAGGCAGGGGGGAAGGCGGCTACACCTTC
cdr3_aa: CASNGGRGEGGYTF
clone_size: NA
d_call: TRBD1
j_call: TRBJ1-2
v_call: TRBV2

cdr3_nt: TGTGCCAGCAGTGAAAGGCGGACACTAAACACTGAAGCTTTCTTT
cdr3_aa: CASSERRTLNTEAFF
clone_size: NA
d_call: NA
j_call: TRBJ1-1
v_call: TRBV6-1

cdr3_nt: TGTGCCAGCAGCGGGACAGGGGATTACAATGAGCAGTTCTTC
cdr3_aa: CASSGTGDYNEQFF
clone_size: NA
d_call: TRBD1
j_call: TRBJ2-1
v_call: TRBV6-6

cdr3_nt: TGCGCCAGCAGCCAAGAGAGTGGGGGCGGTGGGGAGCTGTTTTTT
cdr3_aa: CASSQESGGGGELFF
clone_size: NA
d_call: NA
j_call: TRBJ2-2
v_call: TRBV4-3

cdr3_nt: TGTGCCACGCTTAGACCGGGACAGGGAGTAGAGACCCAGTACTTC
cdr3_aa: CATLRPGQGVETQYF
clone_size: once
d_call: TRBD1
j_call: TRBJ2-5
v_call: TRBV10-3

cdr3_nt: TGTGCCACCAGCCGGAAGGGAGATGAAGCTTTCTTT
cdr3_aa: CATSRKGDEAFF
clone_size: NA
d_call: NA
j_call: TRBJ1-1
v_call: TRBV15

cdr3_nt: TGTGCCTGGCGAGTGGCGGCTGGCTACACCTTC
cdr3_aa: CAWRVAAGYTF
clone_size: NA
d_call: NA
j_call: TRBJ1-2
v_call: TRBV30

cdr3_nt: TGTGCCAGCAGTGATCTCCAGGCAATCCACCAGCCCCAGCATTTT
cdr3_aa: CASSDLQAIHQPQHF
clone_size: few
d_call: NA
j_call: TRBJ1-5
v_call: TRBV2

cdr3_nt: TGTGCCAGCAGTGGTCGACAGGGGCAGGCTGTGGATGAGCAGTTCTTC
cdr3_aa: CASSGRQGQAVDEQFF
clone_size: once
d_call: TRBD1
j_call: TRBJ2-1
v_call: TRBV6-1

cdr3_nt: TGTGCCACCAGCCCCCGACGATCAGGACGGAATAATCAGCCCCAGCATTTT
cdr3_aa: CATSPRRSGRNNQPQHF
clone_size: few
d_call: NA
j_call: TRBJ1-5
v_call: TRBV15

cdr3_nt: TGTGCCAGTACGGTGGACAGGGTCAGCTCTGGGGCCAACGTCCTGACTTTC
cdr3_aa: CASTVDRVSSGANVLTF
clone_size: few
d_call: TRBD1
j_call: TRBJ2-6
v_call: TRBV19

cdr3_nt: TGTGCCAGCTCACCACCAGAGGCCGGGACGATGAACACTGAAGCTTTCTTT
cdr3_aa: CASSPPEAGTMNTEAFF
clone_size: NA
d_call: NA
j_call: TRBJ1-1
v_call: TRBV18